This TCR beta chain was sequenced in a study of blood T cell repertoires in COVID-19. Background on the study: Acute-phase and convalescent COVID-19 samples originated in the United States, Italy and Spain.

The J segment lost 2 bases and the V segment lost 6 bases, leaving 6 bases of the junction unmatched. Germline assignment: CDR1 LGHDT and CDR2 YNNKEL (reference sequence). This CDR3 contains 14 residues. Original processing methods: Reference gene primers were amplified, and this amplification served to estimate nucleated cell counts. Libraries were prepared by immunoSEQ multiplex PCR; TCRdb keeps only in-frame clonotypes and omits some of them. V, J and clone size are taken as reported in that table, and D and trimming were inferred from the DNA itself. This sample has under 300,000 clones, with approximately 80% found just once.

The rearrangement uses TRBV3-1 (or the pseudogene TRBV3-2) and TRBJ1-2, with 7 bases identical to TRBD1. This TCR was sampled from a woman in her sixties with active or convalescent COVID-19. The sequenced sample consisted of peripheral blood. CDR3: CASSPGGLNYGYTF. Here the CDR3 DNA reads TGTGCCAGCAGTCCAGGGGGGCTAAACTATGGCTACACCTTC.